This TCR beta chain was recorded in a study of T cell repertoires in cytomegalovirus infection. About the study: Well-studied HLA-B-restricted CMV epitopes were used in the study alongside recently identified HLA-C-restricted ones. Indications of both CMV infection and matching HLA type were provided by public TCR beta signatures.

This CDR3 has 15 residues. Between the trimmed V and J ends, which lost 1 base and 5 bases, there was a span of 12 bases. Germline assignment: CDR1 MDHEN and CDR2 SYDVKM. To note about this clonotype: Antigen unknown.

Study-level findings and limits: Of the TCR beta families, the public ones yielded a cumulative frequency that identified carriers of CMV plus the relevant HLA. Ex vivo responses were dominated by HLA-C-restricted CMV-specific TCR beta clonotypes.

One entry per CDR3 protein results from TCRdb running MiXCR on the reads. This table has approximately 990,000 distinct CDR3 sequences, 31% appearing once. Sequencing was performed on cultured CD8+ T cells from PBMCs, taken from culture after CMV antigen stimulation. This sequence originates from a human donor in good health (CMV status not recorded). Some clones in this sample may be carry-over from other donors' samples. This rearrangement joins TRBV28 to TRBJ1-5; no firm D call. The CDR3 here is CASSLFGLGDQPQHF. The DNA for the CDR3 is TGTGCCAGCAGTTTATTTGGGCTCGGGGATCAGCCCCAGCATTTT.